The 30 T cell receptor beta chains listed next were all sequenced from one sample in a study of T cell changes during pregnancy in multiple sclerosis. TCRdb keeps only in-frame clones here, not all; method: immunoSEQ multiplex PCR. The data show approximately 110,000 clones, about nine tenths seen once. The sample here was peripheral blood, taken after pregnancy. These receptors all stem from a female donor with multiple sclerosis, enrolled in a pregnancy study.

The chain uses TRBV10-3 and TRBJ2-3, with 16 positions matching TRBD2. The germline CDR1 and CDR2 sequences are ENHRY and SYGVKD. The CDR3 totals 16 residues. The J segment lost 0 bases and the V segment lost 8 bases, leaving 2 bases of the junction unmatched. CDR3 nucleotides: TGTGCCATCGGGACTAGCGGGGGGGCTAGCACAGATACGCAGTATTTT. Its protein product is CAIGTSGGASTDTQYF.

V usage is TRBV9 and J usage is TRBJ1-1, with a weak D call TRBD1 (6 bases). The germline V and J ends were trimmed by 0 bases and 0 bases, with 9 bases remaining between them. The germline V gene encodes CDR1 SGDLS and CDR2 YYNGEE. This CDR3 contains 15 residues. The CDR3 DNA reads TGTGCCAGCAGCGTAGTTCAGGGGCTGAACACTGAAGCTTTCTTT. It is translated as CASSVVQGLNTEAFF.

This rearrangement joins TRBV30 to TRBJ2-7, with TRBD1 identical over 9 bases. This CDR3 region has 14 residues. Germline trimming cut 4 bases from V and 0 bases from J; bases unmatched to any gene: 4. Germline V gene data show CDR1 as GTSNPN and CDR2 as SVGIG (reference sequence). CDR3 region: CAWTTGGLSYEQYF. The CDR3 coding sequence is TGTGCCTGGACCACAGGGGGCCTCTCCTACGAGCAGTACTTC.

This clone was observed a few times. This chain uses TRBV30 with TRBJ1-1; a possible D gene is TRBD1 (5 bases). Germline V gives CDR1 GTSNPN, CDR2 SVGIG (reference sequence). V was clipped by 4 bases and J by 2 bases, with 11 bases between them. The CDR3 has 13 amino acids. In DNA, the CDR3 is TGTGCCTGGATGGGGGGAGGAAACACTGAAGCTTTCTTT. This codes for CAWMGGGNTEAFF.

On this clone itself: Other DNA sequences in the same sample also yield this CDR3. The chain combines TRBV6-4 with TRBJ2-1; 8 bases are shared with TRBD2. This CDR3 region has 14 residues. Germline CDR1 reads MRHNA; CDR2 reads SNTAGT. V gave up 4 bases and J gave up 3 bases; unmatched junction bases: 2. CDR3 nucleotides: TGTGCCAGCAGTGTGAGCGGGGGCTACAATGAGCAGTTCTTC. Amino acids: CASSVSGGYNEQFF.

The chain employs TRBV5-1 and TRBJ1-1; a weak D match, TRBD1 (5 bases). The germline gives CDR1 SGHRS, CDR2 YFSETQ. V lost 4 bases and J 0 bases, leaving 10 bases between the germline ends. CDR3 size: 14 residues. CDR3 DNA sequence: TGCGCCAGCAGCCCGGGACTTATGAACACTGAAGCTTTCTTT. It encodes CASSPGLMNTEAFF.

The V call is TRBV5-5, the J call TRBJ1-6; weak D call: TRBD1 (6 bases). This CDR3 spans 16 amino acids. V shed 0 bases and J shed 9 bases, with 16 bases lying between them. Per germline, CDR1 SGHKS and CDR2 YYEKEE (reference sequence). CDR3: CASSLEQGGGPSPLHF. DNA of the CDR3: TGTGCCAGCAGCTTGGAGCAAGGCGGGGGGCCTTCACCCCTCCACTTT.

The V and J genes are TRBV6-1 and TRBJ2-5, with TRBD2 identical over 7 bases. This CDR3 has 14 residues. Germline values: CDR1 MNHNS, CDR2 SASEGT. Trimming at V came to 3 bases and at J to 7 bases, leaving 8 bases not matched to a gene. In nucleotides, the CDR3 is TGTGCCAGCAGTGAGACTAGCTCTCAGGCGACCCAGTACTTC. The encoded protein is CASSETSSQATQYF.

The V call is TRBV13, the J call TRBJ2-1; perhaps TRBD1 as D (6 bases). Trimming took 1 base from V and 8 from J, leaving 18 bases between them. The CDR3 spans 16 residues. CDR1 and CDR2 from the germline V gene are PRHDT and FYEKMQ (reference sequence). In nucleotides, the CDR3 is TGTGCCAGCAGCTTAGTTAGTGGGGACACACACGATGAGCAGTTCTTC. Amino acid sequence: CASSLVSGDTHDEQFF.

This rearrangement joins TRBV7-2 to TRBJ2-1; 12 positions agree with TRBD2. After removal of 4 bases from V and 10 bases from J, the junction contained 11 bases not matched to a gene. The CDR3 has 16 residues. The germline V gene encodes CDR1 SGHTA and CDR2 FQGNSA. In DNA, the CDR3 is TGTGCCAGCAGCTCCGGGGTCGGGCTAGCGGGGGGGGAGCAGTTCTTC. Residues: CASSSGVGLAGGEQFF.

The CDR3 spells CASSKTRYGYTF. CDR3 nucleotides: TGTGCCAGCAGCAAAACTCGGTATGGCTACACCTTC. The chain recombines TRBV7-2 with TRBJ1-2; D unclear. V lost 5 bases to trimming and J lost 5 bases, with 9 bases between them. CDR1 is SGHTA and CDR2 is FQGNSA in the germline V gene. The CDR3 covers 12 residues.

This chain uses TRBV6-5 with TRBJ2-5, with D maybe TRBD2 (6 bases). Gene TRBJ2-7 matches the end of the DNA better, so the J call may be wrong. Looked up from germline, CDR1 is MNHEY and CDR2 is SVGAGI. The CDR3 runs 13 residues. DNA of the CDR3: TGTGCCAGCACAGGAGGGATCTCCTACGAGCAGTACTTC. It is translated as CASTGGISYEQYF.

The chain links TRBV6-1 to TRBJ2-3; 9 nucleotides line up with TRBD1. Germline lookup yields CDR1 MNHNS and CDR2 SASEGT. V gave up 2 bases and J gave up 2 bases; unmatched junction bases: 14. The CDR3 consists of 19 residues. The CDR3 bases are TGTGCCAGCAGTGAACCTCAAAGGACAGGGGCCCTAAACACAGATACGCAGTATTTT. Protein: CASSEPQRTGALNTDTQYF.

The chain carries TRBV6-5 and TRBJ2-5; D is uncertain. CDR1 is MNHEY and CDR2 is SVGAGI in the germline V gene. The CDR3 is 13 amino acids. Trimming stripped 7 bases from V and 4 bases from J, with 13 bases between. This chain's CDR3 is CASTPRAGETQYF. The DNA for the CDR3 is TGTGCCAGCACCCCCCGAGCAGGAGAGACCCAGTACTTC.

The J gene is TRBJ2-2, the V gene TRBV19; the D gene is possibly TRBD1 (5 bases). V lost 2 bases and J 0 bases, leaving 10 bases between the germline ends. This CDR3 is 16 amino acids long. Germline CDR1 and CDR2: LNHDA and SQIVND (reference sequence). The DNA for the CDR3 is TGTGCCAGTAGTATAAAGGGGCGTTCGAACACCGGGGAGCTGTTTTTT. This sequence encodes CASSIKGRSNTGELFF. The variable domain in full, with the rest retrieved from reference TRBV19 and TRBJ2-2, is DGGITQSPKYLFRKEGQNVTLSCEQNLNHDAMYWYRQDPGQGLRLIYYSQIVNDFQKGDIAEGYSVSREKKESFPLTVTSAQKNPTAFYLCASSIKGRSNTGELFFGEGSRLTVL.

This chain links TRBV19 with TRBJ1-3; D possibly corresponds to TRBD1 (6 bases). CDR1 and CDR2 from the germline V gene are LNHDA and SQIVND (reference sequence). V lost 3 bases and J lost 4, with 13 bases in between. This CDR3 is 15 amino acids long. The CDR3 here is CASSIGQRTGNTIYF. The CDR3 bases are TGTGCCAGTAGTATTGGACAGCGGACCGGAAACACCATATATTTT. Supplemented by reference TRBV19 and TRBJ1-3, the full variable domain reads DGGITQSPKYLFRKEGQNVTLSCEQNLNHDAMYWYRQDPGQGLRLIYYSQIVNDFQKGDIAEGYSVSREKKESFPLTVTSAQKNPTAFYLCASSIGQRTGNTIYFGEGSWLTVV.

The chain couples TRBV9 to TRBJ2-7; TRBD1 matches 9 bases. There are 14 residues in the CDR3. CDR1 is SGDLS, CDR2 YYNGEE, per germline. The V and J ends lost 3 bases and 3 bases, in that order; junction bases with no gene match: 4. The CDR3 loop reads CASSAGGQGYEQYF. DNA of the CDR3: TGTGCCAGCAGCGCCGGGGGACAGGGCTACGAGCAGTACTTC.

The chain carries TRBV6-1 and TRBJ2-2, with D perhaps matching TRBD2 (6 bases). Trimming stripped 7 bases from V and 6 bases from J, with 12 bases between. CDR3 size: 13 residues. Per the germline V gene, CDR1 is MNHNS and CDR2 is SASEGT. In DNA, the CDR3 is TGTGCCAGCAAGGCGGGATCCCCCGGGGAGCTGTTTTTT. It specifies CASKAGSPGELFF.

This clone was detected a few times. This chain connects TRBV5-4 to TRBJ1-4; D perhaps matches TRBD1 (6 bases). V lost 3 bases, J lost 0 bases, and 15 bases lay in between. The CDR3 length is 17 residues. The germline CDR1 and CDR2 sequences are SGHNT and YYREEE (reference sequence). The CDR3 region has the DNA TGTGCCAGCAGCTCCGGAACGAACAGGGCAACTAATGAAAAACTGTTTTTT. Amino acids: CASSSGTNRATNEKLFF.

The chain links TRBV19 to TRBJ2-6, with a possible D match to TRBD2 (6 bases). Trimming stripped 5 bases from V and 4 bases from J, with 12 bases between. Germline lookup yields CDR1 LNHDA and CDR2 SQIVND (reference sequence). The CDR3 spans 15 residues. In DNA form, the CDR3 reads TGTGCCAGTAGTTCGGGGGAACCCGGGGCCAACGTCCTGACTTTC. Protein sequence: CASSSGEPGANVLTF.

V gene TRBV7-9 combines with J gene TRBJ1-5; D gene unclear. Germline-derived CDR1 and CDR2 are SEHNR and FQNEAQ (reference sequence). The ends were cut back, 4 bases at V and 4 bases at J, with 14 bases in the middle. The CDR3 is 15 amino acids. The CDR3 nucleotides are TGTGCCAGCAGCTCCGGGGATAAATCAAATCAGCCCCAGCATTTT. As protein: CASSSGDKSNQPQHF.

This chain links TRBV20-1 with TRBJ2-1; unclear D gene. Germline V gives CDR1 DFQATT, CDR2 SNEGSKA (reference sequence). Deletions cut 5 bases from V and 2 bases from J, with 4 bases between. CDR3 length equals 11 residues. CDR3 residues: CSAETYNEQFF. CDR3 nucleotide sequence: TGCAGTGCTGAGACCTACAATGAGCAGTTCTTC.

The rearrangement uses TRBV14 and TRBJ1-1, with D possibly TRBD1 on 6 matching bases. Germline V lookup: CDR1 SGHDN, CDR2 FVKESK. Trimming pared 4 bases from V and 12 bases from J, leaving 15 bases between. The length of the CDR3 is 12 residues. As DNA, the CDR3 is TGTGCCAGCAGCCGGGGACACGGTATCTCTTTCTTT. It specifies CASSRGHGISFF.

This chain links TRBV10-3 with TRBJ1-1, with TRBD1 matching 7 bases. Unmatched junction bases numbered 16, after V lost 3 bases and J lost 3 bases. The CDR3 sequence is 18 residues long. From germline, CDR1 is ENHRY and CDR2 SYGVKD. The DNA for the CDR3 is TGTGCCATCAGTGAACCTCCAACGGCGACAGGGCGGGACACTGAAGCTTTCTTT. As protein: CAISEPPTATGRDTEAFF.

The CDR3 reads CASSPRILGQAQYF. CDR3 nucleotide sequence: TGTGCCAGCAGCCCTAGAATTCTGGGACAAGCGCAGTATTTT. The chain combines TRBV11-2 with TRBJ2-3, with D maybe TRBD1 (6 bases). From germline, CDR1 is SGHAT and CDR2 FQNNGV. The CDR3 loop spans 14 amino acids. V dropped 5 bases and J dropped 10 bases, with 19 bases sitting between them.

This chain joins TRBV19 and TRBJ1-1; 7 bases map to TRBD1. The V segment lost 7 bases and the J segment 1 base; nucleotides outside the gene matches: 6. The V gene's germline CDR1 is LNHDA and CDR2 SQIVND (reference sequence). The CDR3 totals 14 residues. The CDR3 DNA sequence: TGTGCCAGTATCGGACGACAGGGGAACACTGAAGCTTTCTTT. Translation: CASIGRQGNTEAFF.

CDR3 DNA: TGTGCCAGCAGTTACAGTAGCAATCAGCCCCAGCATTTT. Protein product: CASSYSSNQPQHF. The chain carries TRBV13 and TRBJ1-5; D is unresolved. The CDR3 is 13 residues long. V was pared by 6 bases and J by 0 bases, with 6 bases between. The germline gives CDR1 PRHDT, CDR2 FYEKMQ (reference sequence).

A single count supports this clone. Its ends do not fully match the called genes, so a read error is possible. The chain has TRBV7-7 and TRBJ2-2; TRBD1 matches 8 bases. The CDR3 runs to 16 residues. From germline, CDR1 is SSHAT and CDR2 FNYEAQ (reference sequence). The CDR3 sequence: CASSFRGPPNTGELFF. The CDR3 DNA reads as TGTGCTAGCAGCTTCAGGGGGCCGCCTAACACCGGGGAGCTGTTTTTT.

The chain uses TRBV19 and TRBJ2-7; 10 bases match TRBD2. CDR1 is LNHDA, CDR2 SQIVND, per germline (reference sequence). This CDR3 contains 15 residues. The CDR3 reads CAQTRPSGGSYEQYF. Here the CDR3 DNA reads TGTGCTCAAACACGGCCTAGCGGGGGATCCTACGAGCAGTACTTC. The full variable domain, rest sourced from reference TRBV19 and TRBJ2-7, is DGGITQSPKYLFRKEGQNVTLSCEQNLNHDAMYWYRQDPGQGLRLIYYSQIVNDFQKGDIAEGYSVSREKKESFPLTVTSAQKNPTAFYLCAQTRPSGGSYEQYFGPGTRLTVT.

This clone was counted between two and nine times. The rearrangement joins TRBV30 to TRBJ1-5; 8 bases align to TRBD1. The V gene end was trimmed by 2 bases and the J gene end by 6 bases; junction bases not matched to a gene: 9. The germline CDR1 and CDR2 sequences are GTSNPN and SVGIG (reference sequence). The CDR3 sequence is 15 residues long. CDR3 protein: CAWSKHSGGSQPQHF. In DNA, the CDR3 is TGTGCCTGGAGTAAGCACTCAGGGGGCAGTCAGCCCCAGCATTTT. Together with reference TRBV30 and TRBJ1-5, the CDR3 gives the full variable domain: SQTIHQWPATLVQPVGSPLSLECTVEGTSNPNLYWYRQAAGRGLQLLFYSVGIGQISSEVPQNLSASRPQDRQFILSSKKLLLSDSGFYLCAWSKHSGGSQPQHFGDGTRLSIL.